This T cell receptor beta chain was found in a study of beta chain features in type 1 diabetes. About the study: Investigators examined more than 90 million sorted cells across all samples. Findings and caveats of the study: Compared to healthy donors, patients appeared to have naive, central memory and Treg TCRB repertoires that were more alike.

Germline V gene sequence: CDR1 SGHVS, CDR2 FQNEAQ. V lost 3 bases, J lost 2 bases, and 15 bases lay in between. CDR3 size: 16 residues. Investigators reverse transcribed all isolated RNA, so they sequenced expressed TCRB transcripts. The assay was immunoSEQ multiplex PCR, and TCRdb's table has in-frame clones only and misses some. The data contain approximately 470,000 clones, approximately 30% of them singletons. Remarks on this clone: Its antigen is not identified.

CD45RO/CCR7/CD25/CD127/CD95/CD27 separated CD4+ naive, central memory, regulatory and stem cell-like memory cells by sorting. Sequencing was done on a sample of naive CD4+ T cells from blood. V usage is TRBV7-8 and J usage is TRBJ2-3, with D tentatively TRBD1 (5 bases). This clonotype was sampled from a man between 18 and 35 years old in good health. CDR3 residues: CASSLKVQGFTDTQYF. CDR3 DNA: TGTGCCAGCAGCTTGAAAGTGCAGGGCTTCACAGATACGCAGTATTTT.